The 27 T cell receptor beta chains presented below share a single source sample, sequenced in a study of technical replicates of blood from a few donors. Using immunoSEQ multiplex PCR, the repertoire was profiled, and TCRdb retains in-frame clones only, with some absent. The sample has tens of thousands of clones, 94% seen once. The specimen was T cells isolated from PBMCs. The receptors derive from a human donor in good health.

This sequence joins TRBV2 and TRBJ2-1; 9 bases are a match to TRBD2. V lost 7 bases, J lost 7 bases, and 14 bases stayed unmatched. The CDR3 is 16 residues long. Germline CDR1 SNHLY, CDR2 FYNNEI. The CDR3 DNA reads as TGTGCCAGCATTCCCTTCGGCGGGGGGGCAGATAATGAGCAGTTCTTC. It codes for CASIPFGGGADNEQFF.

CDR3 amino acids: CASSQDDPEPDYNEQFF. CDR3 in DNA: TGCGCCAGCAGCCAAGACGATCCCGAGCCCGACTACAATGAGCAGTTCTTC. The rearrangement links TRBV4-1 to TRBJ2-1; D uncertain. Trimming removed 0 bases at V and 3 bases at J, with 15 bases between. The CDR3 loop spans 17 amino acids. Germline lookup yields CDR1 MGHRA and CDR2 YSYEKL.

The chain links TRBV9 to TRBJ1-2; 7 bases match TRBD1. In germline, CDR1 is SGDLS, CDR2 YYNGEE. The ends lost 5 bases at V and 6 bases at J; junction bases unmatched: 10. CDR3 length equals 14 residues. In DNA form, the CDR3 reads TGTGCCAGCAGGTCCCCAGGGGGGCACGATGGCTACACCTTC. It codes for CASRSPGGHDGYTF.

V and J are TRBV10-3 and TRBJ2-3, with TRBD1 identical over 9 bases. Germline V gives CDR1 ENHRY, CDR2 SYGVKD. With V trimmed by 7 bases and J by 6 bases, 11 bases remained unmatched. The CDR3 contains 15 residues. CDR3 nucleotides: TGTGCCATCACCTTTACAGGGGGCCAGGGGGATACGCAGTATTTT. This codes for CAITFTGGQGDTQYF.

The genes are TRBV28 and TRBJ2-1, with 11 nucleotides matching TRBD2. CDR1 MDHEN and CDR2 SYDVKM come from the germline V gene. V gave up 6 bases and J gave up 4 bases; unmatched junction bases: 8. The CDR3 runs to 16 residues. The CDR3 spells CASRETGTSGYNEQFF. The CDR3 nucleotides read TGTGCCAGCAGAGAAACCGGGACTAGCGGTTACAATGAGCAGTTCTTC.

The chain links TRBV28 to TRBJ1-2; TRBD1 matches 10 bases. The germline V gene has CDR1 MDHEN and CDR2 SYDVKM. The junction had 21 bases not matched to a gene; V was cut back by 6 bases and J by 8 bases. The CDR3 length is 18 residues. CDR3: CASRRGWTGGLISRGYTF. CDR3 nucleotides: TGTGCCAGCAGAAGGGGATGGACAGGGGGACTTATCTCGCGAGGCTACACCTTC.

V is TRBV7-9 and J is TRBJ2-3, with TRBD2 matching over 8 bases. The CDR3 has 17 amino acids. The trim removed 5 bases at V and 3 bases at J, leaving 13 bases unmatched. The germline V gene has CDR1 SEHNR and CDR2 FQNEAQ (reference sequence). CDR3 residues: CASSQGKLADATDTQYF. The CDR3 nucleotides read TGTGCCAGCAGCCAAGGCAAACTAGCGGATGCGACAGATACGCAGTATTTT.

This chain joins TRBV5-8 and TRBJ2-3; TRBD1 matches at 7 bases. This CDR3 region has 16 residues. The ends lost 4 bases at V and 1 base at J; junction bases unmatched: 9. Germline assignment: CDR1 SGHTS and CDR2 YDEGEE. The CDR3 spells CASSPERGRGTDTQYF. In DNA form, the CDR3 reads TGTGCCAGCAGCCCTGAGAGGGGGCGAGGCACAGATACGCAGTATTTT.

J is TRBJ2-1 and V is TRBV19; no reliable D call. The CDR3 contains 11 residues. The germline V and J ends were trimmed by 6 bases and 9 bases, with 9 bases remaining between them. Germline CDR1 is LNHDA and CDR2 is SQIVND (reference sequence). The CDR3 sequence is CASSDEAEQFF. The CDR3 DNA sequence: TGTGCCAGTAGCGACGAGGCTGAGCAGTTCTTC.

The J gene is TRBJ2-2, the V gene TRBV6-6, with a tentative D call TRBD2 (6 bases). The V end was cut by 2 bases, the J end by 4 bases, with 14 bases between. Germline values: CDR1 MNHNY, CDR2 SVGAGI (reference sequence). This CDR3 region has 16 residues. The CDR3 here is CASSYGSSVGTGELFF. DNA of the CDR3: TGTGCCAGCAGTTACGGGTCTAGCGTAGGCACCGGGGAGCTGTTTTTT.

The rearrangement links TRBV30 to TRBJ1-6; D perhaps matches TRBD1 (5 bases). The CDR3 is 15 residues long. V lost 2 bases, J lost 8 bases, and 16 bases lay in between. Germline V gene sequence: CDR1 GTSNPN, CDR2 SVGIG (reference sequence). The CDR3 protein is CAWSRWGREHSPLHF. In DNA, the CDR3 is TGTGCCTGGAGTCGATGGGGCAGGGAACATTCACCCCTCCACTTT.

This chain links TRBV5-1 with TRBJ1-2; 12 bases match TRBD1. The germline V gene has CDR1 SGHRS and CDR2 YFSETQ. The CDR3 has 15 amino acids. J lost 2 bases, V lost 4 bases, and 3 bases had no gene match. CDR3: CASSNGTGGNYGYTF. The CDR3 DNA reads as TGCGCCAGCAGCAACGGGACAGGGGGCAACTATGGCTACACCTTC.

The chain links TRBV10-3 to TRBJ2-3; TRBD2 matches at 9 bases. Germline loops: CDR1 ENHRY, CDR2 SYGVKD. Trimming took 3 bases from V and 2 from J; bases not matched to a gene: 18. The length of the CDR3 is 20 residues. The CDR3 is CAISDSVWREGLRNTDTQYF. The CDR3 DNA follows: TGTGCCATCAGTGATTCTGTTTGGCGGGAGGGCCTAAGGAACACAGATACGCAGTATTTT.

The chain employs TRBV7-9 and TRBJ1-1; D is perhaps TRBD1 (5 bases). This CDR3 spans 15 amino acids. Trimming removed 2 bases from V and 2 bases from J, with 12 bases in between. Germline values: CDR1 SEHNR, CDR2 FQNEAQ (reference sequence). In nucleotides, the CDR3 is TGTGCCAGCAGCTTACTCTCAGGGTCAAACACTGAAGCTTTCTTT. This sequence encodes CASSLLSGSNTEAFF.

This chain joins TRBV2 and TRBJ1-2, with D possibly being TRBD1 (5 bases). V was trimmed by 5 bases and J by 6 bases, leaving 19 bases between them. The CDR3 is 15 residues long. Germline CDR1 and CDR2: SNHLY and FYNNEI. CDR3 DNA: TGTGCCAGCAGTTCCCAGGGTGGACGGCCCCATGGCTACACCTTC. Protein: CASSSQGGRPHGYTF.

V usage is TRBV29-1 and J usage is TRBJ2-1, with TRBD1 as a possible D gene (6 bases). The CDR3 is made up of 14 amino acids. V lost 5 bases and J lost 7, with 18 bases in between. Germline V CDR1 and CDR2: SQVTM, ANQGSEA. CDR3 in amino acids: CSVRGIQGTNEQFF. CDR3 DNA sequence: TGCAGCGTTCGCGGAATACAGGGCACAAATGAGCAGTTCTTC.

In nucleotides, the CDR3 is TGTGCCAGCAGTGAGACCGGTCTAGCGGGAGGGCCACATGAGCAGTTCTTC. It yields the protein CASSETGLAGGPHEQFF. The chain couples TRBV6-1 to TRBJ2-1, with 12 bases that match TRBD2. CDR3 size: 17 residues. Germline assignment: CDR1 MNHNS and CDR2 SASEGT. The V gene end was trimmed by 3 bases and the J gene end by 8 bases; junction bases not matched to a gene: 11.

V gene TRBV9 combines with J gene TRBJ1-4; 9 bases are shared with TRBD1. The CDR3 is 14 residues long. V lost 0 bases to trimming and J lost 7 bases; unmatched junction nucleotides: 1. Germline CDR1 is SGDLS and CDR2 is YYNGEE. As DNA, the CDR3 is TGTGCCAGCAGCGTAGGGACAGGGGCTGAAAAACTGTTTTTT. Amino acid sequence: CASSVGTGAEKLFF.

The gene calls are TRBV20-1 and TRBJ1-1; the D is unclear. V lost 5 bases to trimming and J lost 6 bases, with 10 bases between them. The length of the CDR3 is 11 residues. Germline V gene data show CDR1 as DFQATT and CDR2 as SNEGSKA (reference sequence). In nucleotides, the CDR3 is TGCAGTGCTCTGGGTCGGGCTGAAGCTTTCTTT. Protein sequence: CSALGRAEAFF.

V is TRBV27 and J is TRBJ2-5; 15 bases agree with TRBD2. Per germline, CDR1 MNHEY and CDR2 SMNVEV (reference sequence). The CDR3 extends over 15 amino acids. V gave up 4 bases and J gave up 4 bases; unmatched junction bases: 1. CDR3 region: CASSWGLAGGETQYF. CDR3 nucleotides: TGTGCCAGCAGTTGGGGACTAGCGGGAGGAGAGACCCAGTACTTC.

The V and J genes are TRBV7-8 and TRBJ1-1; D not resolved. The germline V gene encodes CDR1 SGHVS and CDR2 FQNEAQ. Deletions cut 3 bases from V and 3 bases from J, with 8 bases between. This CDR3 spans 13 amino acids. The CDR3: CASSFSPDTEAFF. The DNA of the CDR3 is TGTGCCAGCAGCTTTTCTCCGGACACTGAAGCTTTCTTT. Drawing the rest from reference TRBV7-8 and TRBJ1-1, the complete variable domain is GAGVSQSPRYKVAKRGQDVALRCDPISGHVSLFWYQQALGQGPEFLTYFQNEAQLDKSGLPSDRFFAERPEGSVSTLKIQRTQQEDSAVYLCASSFSPDTEAFFGQGTRLTVV.

The V gene is TRBV18, the J gene TRBJ1-2; 7 positions agree with TRBD1. CDR3 length: 13 residues. Trimming at V came to 3 bases and at J to 3 bases, leaving 1 base not matched to a gene. Looked up from germline, CDR1 is KGHSH and CDR2 is LQKENI. Here the CDR3 DNA reads TGTGCCAGCTCACCGGGACAGCACTATGGCTACACCTTC. Its protein is CASSPGQHYGYTF.

The chain carries TRBV5-1 and TRBJ1-4; 8 nucleotides line up with TRBD1. The V gene's germline CDR1 is SGHRS and CDR2 YFSETQ. After removal of 4 bases from V and 6 bases from J, the junction contained 5 bases not matched to a gene. The CDR3 is 14 amino acids. Written as DNA, the CDR3 is TGCGCCAGCAGCCCAGGGGGCGCGGATGAAAAACTGTTTTTT. This codes for CASSPGGADEKLFF. The full variable domain, completed using reference TRBV5-1 and TRBJ1-4, is KAGVTQTPRYLIKTRGQQVTLSCSPISGHRSVSWYQQTPGQGLQFLFEYFSETQRNKGNFPGRFSGRQFSNSRSEMNVSTLELGDSALYLCASSPGGADEKLFFGSGTQLSVL.

The CDR3: CASSLGNSGMANIQYF. The CDR3 coding sequence is TGTGCCAGCAGCTTGGGTAATAGCGGGATGGCGAACATTCAGTACTTC. The chain combines TRBV5-6 with TRBJ2-4; 8 bases align to TRBD2. Trimming cost V 0 bases and J 7 bases; bases outside gene matches: 9. Germline CDR1 and CDR2: SGHDT and YYEEEE. This CDR3 contains 16 residues.

This chain links TRBV5-4 with TRBJ1-5; D gene ambiguous. V lost 0 bases to trimming and J lost 2 bases, with 6 bases between them. Germline V gene sequence: CDR1 SGHNT, CDR2 YYREEE (reference sequence). This CDR3 is 14 amino acids long. In DNA, the CDR3 is TGTGCCAGCAGCTTGGTTCCAGGCAATCAGCCCCAGCATTTT. Amino acid sequence: CASSLVPGNQPQHF.

V and J are TRBV4-1 and TRBJ2-3, with 12 bases aligning to TRBD1. Germline V gives CDR1 MGHRA, CDR2 YSYEKL. After removal of 4 bases from V and 6 bases from J, the junction contained 11 bases not matched to a gene. This CDR3 is 17 amino acids long. CDR3 protein: CASSLGTGQGAKDTQYF. The CDR3, as DNA: TGCGCCAGCAGCCTCGGTACGGGACAGGGGGCAAAGGATACGCAGTATTTT.

J is TRBJ2-7 and V is TRBV30; perhaps TRBD1 as D (5 bases). The germline V gene has CDR1 GTSNPN and CDR2 SVGIG (reference sequence). This CDR3 spans 13 amino acids. Deletions cut 4 bases from V and 2 bases from J, with 12 bases between. For the CDR3, the DNA is TGTGCCTGGAAGGGGCAGGAGACCTACGAGCAGTACTTC. Its translation is CAWKGQETYEQYF.